This TCR beta chain came from a study of CD8 T cells in Susac syndrome. With random hexamers, about 0.45 to 1 ug RNA was reverse transcribed. Multiplex immunoSEQ PCR targeted 54 Vbeta and 13 Jbeta TCR beta segments. MiXCR, applied by TCRdb to the immunoSEQ multiplex PCR reads, yields one record per CDR3 protein. Here the sample spans 200,000 to 250,000 distinct CDR3 sequences, roughly nine tenths being singletons. The sequence was obtained from a human donor with multiple sclerosis. The sample consisted of CD8+ T cells from PBMCs.

The DNA of the CDR3 is TGCAGCGTTGAAATGGGGGGACAGGGGGCGGTCGGGGAGCTGTTTTTT. Its protein is CSVEMGGQGAVGELFF. The chain combines TRBV29-1 with TRBJ2-2, with TRBD1 identical over 12 bases. Germline trimming cut 2 bases from V and 7 bases from J; bases unmatched to any gene: 8. The CDR3 length is 16 residues. CDR1 SQVTM and CDR2 ANQGSEA come from the germline V gene.